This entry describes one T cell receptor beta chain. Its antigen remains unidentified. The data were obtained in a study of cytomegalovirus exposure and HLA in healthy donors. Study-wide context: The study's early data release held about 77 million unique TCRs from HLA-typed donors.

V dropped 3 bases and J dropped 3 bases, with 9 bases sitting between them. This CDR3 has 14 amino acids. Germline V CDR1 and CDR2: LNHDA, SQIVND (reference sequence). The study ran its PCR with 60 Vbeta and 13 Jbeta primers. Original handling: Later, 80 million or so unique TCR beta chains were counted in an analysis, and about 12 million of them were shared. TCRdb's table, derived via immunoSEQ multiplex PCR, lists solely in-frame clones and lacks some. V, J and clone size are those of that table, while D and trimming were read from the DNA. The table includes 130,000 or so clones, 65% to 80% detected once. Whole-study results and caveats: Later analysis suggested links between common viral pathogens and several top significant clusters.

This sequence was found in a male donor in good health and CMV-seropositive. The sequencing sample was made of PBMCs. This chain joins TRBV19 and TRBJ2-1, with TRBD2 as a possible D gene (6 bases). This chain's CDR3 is CASSIADYYNEQFF. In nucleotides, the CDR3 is TGTGCCAGTAGTATCGCGGACTACTACAATGAGCAGTTCTTC.